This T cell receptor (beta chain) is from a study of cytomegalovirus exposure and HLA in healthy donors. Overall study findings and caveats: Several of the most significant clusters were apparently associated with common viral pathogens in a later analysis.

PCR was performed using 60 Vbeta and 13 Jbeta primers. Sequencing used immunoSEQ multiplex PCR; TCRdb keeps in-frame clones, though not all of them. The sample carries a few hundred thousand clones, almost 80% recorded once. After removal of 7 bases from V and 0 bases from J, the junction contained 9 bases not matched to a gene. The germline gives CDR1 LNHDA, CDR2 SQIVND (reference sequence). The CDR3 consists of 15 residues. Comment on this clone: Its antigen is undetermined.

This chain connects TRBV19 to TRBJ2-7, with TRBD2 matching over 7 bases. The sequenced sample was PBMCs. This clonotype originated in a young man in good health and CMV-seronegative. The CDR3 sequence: CASTDSAGASYEQYF. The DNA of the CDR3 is TGTGCCAGTACCGATTCGGCGGGAGCCTCCTACGAGCAGTACTTC.